The next 29 T cell receptor beta chains were all read from a single sample in a study of chemoradiotherapy in HPV16-positive cancers. Sequencing used immunoSEQ multiplex PCR; TCRdb keeps in-frame clones, though not all of them. The sample lists roughly 20,000 clones; more than 80% were seen once. Sequenced material: blood, taken from a patient who underwent chemoradiotherapy. The receptors derive from a human donor with HPV-associated anogenital cancer.

The chain joins TRBV5-1 to TRBJ1-4; 7 bases are shared with TRBD1. In germline, CDR1 is SGHRS, CDR2 YFSETQ. The CDR3 is 17 amino acids. V trimming: 2 bases; J trimming: 2 bases; junction bases outside the gene matches: 9. The CDR3 region has the DNA TGCGCCAGCAGCTTCACCGGGACAGACGTGACTAATGAAAAACTGTTTTTT. It is translated as CASSFTGTDVTNEKLFF.

This rearrangement joins TRBV2 to TRBJ2-7; D could derive from TRBD1 or TRBD2 (5 bases each). Trimming stripped 10 bases from V and 3 bases from J, with 16 bases between. This CDR3 is 13 amino acids long. CDR1 and CDR2 from the germline V gene are SNHLY and FYNNEI. The CDR3: CAISGTTIYEQYF. As DNA, the CDR3 is TGTGCCATCTCCGGGACCACAATCTACGAGCAGTACTTC.

J is TRBJ2-7 and V is TRBV6-5, with 7 bases that match TRBD1. V gave up 8 bases and J gave up 3 bases; unmatched junction bases: 7. CDR1 and CDR2 (germline): MNHEY, SVGAGI. This CDR3 has 13 amino acids. The CDR3 protein is CASAGTDYYEQYF. CDR3 nucleotide sequence: TGTGCCAGCGCCGGGACAGACTACTACGAGCAGTACTTC.

This clone has a handful of counts. The rearrangement joins TRBV5-6 to TRBJ2-7, with D tentatively TRBD1 or TRBD2 (6 bases each). Trimming stripped 0 bases from V and 4 bases from J, with 11 bases between. From germline, CDR1 is SGHDT and CDR2 YYEEEE. CDR3 length: 14 residues. The chain's CDR3 is CASSLGQGRYEQYF. The CDR3 coding sequence is TGTGCCAGCAGCTTGGGGCAGGGGAGGTACGAGCAGTACTTC.

The chain carries TRBV6-1 and TRBJ1-6, with TRBD1 matching over 9 bases. Germline-derived CDR1 and CDR2 are MNHNS and SASEGT. Trimming at V came to 8 bases and at J to 8 bases, leaving 4 bases not matched to a gene. There are 13 residues in the CDR3. CDR3 residues: CASSRDRDSPLHF. CDR3 sequence (DNA): TGTGCCAGCTCCCGGGACAGGGATTCACCCCTCCACTTT.

The chain combines TRBV7-9 with TRBJ2-7, with 9 nucleotides matching TRBD1. Germline CDR1 SEHNR, CDR2 FQNEAQ (reference sequence). This CDR3 spans 15 amino acids. V gave up 8 bases and J gave up 1 base; unmatched junction bases: 9. For the CDR3, the DNA is TGTGCCAGCGGCGGGAACAGGGGGCAATCCTACGAGCAGTACTTC. Its protein product is CASGGNRGQSYEQYF. The complete variable domain, with remaining parts taken from reference TRBV7-9 and TRBJ2-7, reads DTGVSQNPRHKITKRGQNVTFRCDPISEHNRLYWYRQTLGQGPEFLTYFQNEAQLEKSRLLSDRFSAERPKGSFSTLEIQRTEQGDSAMYLCASGGNRGQSYEQYFGPGTRLTVT.

The chain carries TRBV5-6 and TRBJ1-5; no clear D gene. The CDR3 has 14 residues. Germline CDR1 SGHDT, CDR2 YYEEEE. Trimming shortened V by 8 bases and J by 2 bases, and 14 bases separated the two germline ends. CDR3 residues: CASLRGGGNQPQHF. CDR3 coding DNA: TGTGCCAGTCTCAGAGGTGGGGGCAATCAGCCCCAGCATTTT.

This clone is a singleton in its sample. The chain joins TRBV7-6 to TRBJ2-7, with no clear D. CDR3 length equals 16 residues. With 5 bases removed from V and 0 bases from J, the gap between germline ends came to 17 bases. CDR1 SGHVS and CDR2 FNYEAQ come from the germline V gene. This CDR3 is CASSPRWRTSSYEQYF. CDR3 DNA sequence: TGTGCCAGCAGCCCAAGATGGCGTACGAGCTCCTACGAGCAGTACTTC.

This clone was found once. The rearrangement joins TRBV6-5 to TRBJ1-2; 7 bases match TRBD1. The CDR3 has 13 residues. The V gene's germline CDR1 is MNHEY and CDR2 SVGAGI. J gave up 3 bases and V 5 bases, and 3 bases lay outside the gene matches. The DNA for the CDR3 is TGTGCCAGCAGTCCAGGGGGGGACTATGGCTACACCTTC. This gives the protein CASSPGGDYGYTF.

This chain joins TRBV7-8 and TRBJ2-7; D gene uncertain. The length of the CDR3 is 14 residues. V was pared by 6 bases and J by 3 bases, with 15 bases between. Germline CDR1 SGHVS, CDR2 FQNEAQ. This CDR3 reads CASRSSDRFYEQYF. The CDR3 DNA reads TGTGCCAGCAGGTCGTCGGACCGCTTCTACGAGCAGTACTTC.

This clone was observed once. The gene calls are TRBV19 and TRBJ1-2; 8 positions agree with TRBD1. CDR3 length: 17 amino acids. J lost 5 bases, V lost 7 bases, and 18 bases had no gene match. CDR1 is LNHDA and CDR2 is SQIVND in the germline V gene (reference sequence). The CDR3 nucleotides are TGTGCCAGTACCCATATCACAACAGGGGGAAGTGTGTATGGCTACACCTTC. It is translated as CASTHITTGGSVYGYTF.

The chain couples TRBV6-5 to TRBJ2-5; perhaps D is TRBD1 or TRBD2 (6 bases each). Trimming stripped 0 bases from V and 5 bases from J, with 10 bases between. This CDR3 region has 14 residues. Germline CDR1 MNHEY, CDR2 SVGAGI. CDR3 bases: TGTGCCAGCAGTTACTCGACAGGAGGGGAGACCCAGTACTTC. Its protein product is CASSYSTGGETQYF.

The rearrangement links TRBV19 to TRBJ2-1; no reliable D call. V was trimmed by 3 bases and J by 8 bases, leaving 11 bases between them. In germline, CDR1 is LNHDA, CDR2 SQIVND (reference sequence). The CDR3 totals 13 residues. The CDR3 bases are TGTGCCAGTAGTATTTACAGCCTGGATGAGCAGTTCTTC. It yields the protein CASSIYSLDEQFF.

The chain is built from TRBV7-2 and TRBJ2-7, with D uncertain. The CDR3 has 11 amino acids. Trimming stripped 4 bases from V and 9 bases from J, with 10 bases between. The germline V gene encodes CDR1 SGHTA and CDR2 FQGNSA. The CDR3 here is CASSSGQLQYF. CDR3 in DNA: TGTGCCAGCAGCTCAGGTCAGCTGCAGTACTTC.

This clone was picked up a small number of times. The chain links TRBV5-1 to TRBJ1-1; no clear D. The germline V and J ends were trimmed by 3 bases and 5 bases, with 20 bases remaining between them. This CDR3 has 16 amino acids. Germline CDR1 and CDR2: SGHRS and YFSETQ. The CDR3 protein is CASSSRQGRVGTEAFF. DNA for the CDR3: TGCGCCAGCAGCTCCCGACAAGGAAGGGTGGGAACTGAAGCTTTCTTT.

The rearrangement uses TRBV5-1 and TRBJ1-1; D possibly corresponds to TRBD1 (5 bases). This CDR3 region has 20 residues. CDR1 and CDR2 from the germline V gene are SGHRS and YFSETQ. The V end lost 0 bases, the J end lost 2 bases, and 26 bases lay between the germline ends. The CDR3 region is CASSLAAYRSRPGVNTEAFF. CDR3 coding DNA: TGCGCCAGCAGCTTGGCGGCCTATAGGTCAAGGCCGGGGGTAAACACTGAAGCTTTCTTT.

The rearrangement uses TRBV21-1 and TRBJ1-2. TRBV21-1 is classified as a pseudogene. The CDR3 contains 13 residues. The CDR3 reads CASLVTPREGYTF. CDR3 bases: TGTGCCAGCCTTGTGACACCCCGGGAAGGCTACACCTTC.

The chain uses TRBV19 and TRBJ2-3, with 9 bases identical to TRBD2. Per the germline V gene, CDR1 is LNHDA and CDR2 is SQIVND (reference sequence). The CDR3 spans 16 residues. V dropped 5 bases and J dropped 6; count of bases not matched to a gene: 12. The CDR3, as DNA: TGTGCCAGTAGTCTTTCGTGGGGCGGGGGGGCCGATACGCAGTATTTT. The encoded protein is CASSLSWGGGADTQYF. The whole variable domain, filled in from reference TRBV19 and TRBJ2-3, reads DGGITQSPKYLFRKEGQNVTLSCEQNLNHDAMYWYRQDPGQGLRLIYYSQIVNDFQKGDIAEGYSVSREKKESFPLTVTSAQKNPTAFYLCASSLSWGGGADTQYFGPGTRLTVL.

The J gene is TRBJ2-1, the V gene TRBV11-2, with 9 nucleotides matching TRBD2. The V gene's germline CDR1 is SGHAT and CDR2 FQNNGV. Losses at the gene ends were 1 base for V and 0 bases for J; bases not matched to a gene: 4. There are 17 residues in the CDR3. CDR3 DNA: TGTGCCAGCAGCTTAGGTAGCGGGGGACCCTCCTACAATGAGCAGTTCTTC. Amino acids: CASSLGSGGPSYNEQFF.

The V call is TRBV6-5, the J call TRBJ2-5; D gene unclear. The CDR3 has 14 residues. From germline, CDR1 is MNHEY and CDR2 SVGAGI. The ends were cut back, 2 bases at V and 5 bases at J, with 12 bases in the middle. DNA for the CDR3: TGTGCCAGCAGTTACGGAGAGGAACTGGAGACCCAGTACTTC. It is translated as CASSYGEELETQYF.

In DNA form, the CDR3 reads TGTGCCAGCAGTTACAGTACAGGGGAAGAGACCCAGTACTTC. Translated, it gives CASSYSTGEETQYF. The chain recombines TRBV6-5 with TRBJ2-5; 7 bases agree with TRBD1. V was clipped by 2 bases and J by 3 bases; unmatched bases: 3. CDR1 and CDR2 from the germline V gene are MNHEY and SVGAGI. The CDR3 totals 14 residues.

This clone came up a few times. V is TRBV7-9 and J is TRBJ1-2; D is undetermined. The CDR3 totals 12 residues. In germline, CDR1 is SEHNR, CDR2 FQNEAQ (reference sequence). Between the trimmed V and J ends, which lost 3 bases and 4 bases, there was a span of 6 bases. The CDR3 reads CASSFVTYGYTF. For the CDR3, the DNA is TGTGCCAGCAGCTTCGTCACCTATGGCTACACCTTC.

This chain joins TRBV7-2 and TRBJ1-5; D ambiguous. Germline lookup yields CDR1 SGHTA and CDR2 FQGNSA. V shed 2 bases and J shed 4 bases, with 12 bases lying between them. CDR3 length: 15 residues. CDR3: CASSLTLSPNQPQHF. DNA for the CDR3: TGTGCCAGCAGCTTAACCCTAAGTCCTAATCAGCCCCAGCATTTT.

The chain uses TRBV6-6 and TRBJ1-1, with D possibly being TRBD1 (5 bases). The V end was cut by 6 bases, the J end by 8 bases, with 22 bases between. Germline CDR1 is MNHNY and CDR2 is SVGAGI (reference sequence). CDR3 length: 15 amino acids. CDR3 nucleotide sequence: TGTGCCAGCAGGACGCACCTAGAAAGACAGCTCGAAGCTTTCTTT. Amino acid sequence: CASRTHLERQLEAFF.

The chain uses TRBV10-2 and TRBJ2-7; 10 nucleotides line up with TRBD2. This CDR3 is built from 17 residues. The V and J ends lost 7 bases and 4 bases, in that order; junction bases with no gene match: 16. The germline V gene has CDR1 WSHSY and CDR2 SAAADI. The CDR3 loop is CASTERGGRGLAYEQYF. The CDR3 DNA sequence: TGCGCCAGCACCGAGCGGGGGGGTAGGGGCCTTGCTTACGAGCAGTACTTC.

The chain uses TRBV11-2 and TRBJ1-2, with TRBD1 as a possible D gene (5 bases). V was shortened by 5 bases and J by 0 bases, with 13 bases between the two germline ends. The V gene's germline CDR1 is SGHAT and CDR2 FQNNGV. This CDR3 has 15 amino acids. The CDR3 loop reads CASSDFKDTNYGYTF. CDR3 DNA sequence: TGTGCCAGCAGCGATTTTAAGGACACTAACTATGGCTACACCTTC.

This sequence joins TRBV19 and TRBJ1-2; perhaps TRBD1 as D (5 bases). The germline gives CDR1 LNHDA, CDR2 SQIVND (reference sequence). The CDR3 extends over 12 amino acids. V was pared by 7 bases and J by 6 bases, with 12 bases between. The CDR3 bases are TGTGCCAGTACGGACGGAGGGGATGGCTACACCTTC. Translated: CASTDGGDGYTF.

This clone was seen a handful of times. This chain links TRBV18 with TRBJ1-5, with D hard to call. The germline V gene encodes CDR1 KGHSH and CDR2 LQKENI. V lost 2 bases, J lost 5 bases, and 10 bases lay in between. The CDR3 sequence is 14 residues long. CDR3 in amino acids: CASSPVSGDQPQHF. The CDR3 nucleotides read TGTGCCAGCTCACCAGTTTCAGGCGATCAGCCCCAGCATTTT. Filled out from reference TRBV18 and TRBJ1-5, the complete variable domain reads NAGVMQNPRHLVRRRGQEARLRCSPMKGHSHVYWYRQLPEEGLKFMVYLQKENIIDESGMPKERFSAEFPKEGPSILRIQQVVRGDSAAYFCASSPVSGDQPQHFGDGTRLSIL.

This clone was counted between two and nine times. The chain recombines TRBV18 with TRBJ2-5; a possible D gene is TRBD1 (5 bases). This CDR3 contains 13 residues. Germline CDR1 KGHSH, CDR2 LQKENI. Deletions cut 2 bases from V and 5 bases from J, with 9 bases between. CDR3 sequence reads: CASSPGAEETQYF. The DNA of the CDR3 is TGTGCCAGCTCACCAGGGGCGGAGGAGACCCAGTACTTC.